This T cell receptor (beta chain) was identified in a study of blood T cell repertoires in COVID-19. Study in general: Sites across the United States, Italy and Spain contributed samples from acute and convalescent COVID-19.

Repertoires were generated with immunoSEQ multiplex PCR, while TCRdb's copy carries only in-frame clones and drops some. This sample has roughly 220,000 clones, with about 85% found just once. Per germline, CDR1 LGHNA and CDR2 YNFKEQ. V lost 0 bases and J lost 5; bases outside the gene matches: 5. This CDR3 is built from 15 residues. The rearrangement joins TRBV4-2 to TRBJ2-7; 9 nucleotides agree with TRBD1. Sequencing input: peripheral blood. The clonotype originates from a man aged 30-40 years with active or convalescent COVID-19. The CDR3 is CASSQEDRGYNEQYF. The CDR3 bases are TGTGCCAGCAGCCAAGAGGACAGGGGCTACAACGAGCAGTACTTC.